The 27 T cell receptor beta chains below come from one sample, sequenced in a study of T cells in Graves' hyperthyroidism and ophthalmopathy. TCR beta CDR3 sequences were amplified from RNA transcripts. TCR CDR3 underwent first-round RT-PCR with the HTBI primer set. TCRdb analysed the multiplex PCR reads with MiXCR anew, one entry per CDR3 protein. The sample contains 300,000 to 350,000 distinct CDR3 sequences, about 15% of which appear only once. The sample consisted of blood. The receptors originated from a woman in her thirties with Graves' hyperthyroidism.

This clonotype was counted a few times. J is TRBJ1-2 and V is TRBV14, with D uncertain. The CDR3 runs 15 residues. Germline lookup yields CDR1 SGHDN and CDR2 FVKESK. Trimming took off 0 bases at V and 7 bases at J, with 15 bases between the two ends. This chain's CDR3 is CASSQDPLGGSGYTF. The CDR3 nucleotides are TGTGCCAGCAGCCAAGATCCGCTGGGTGGGTCTGGCTACACCTTC.

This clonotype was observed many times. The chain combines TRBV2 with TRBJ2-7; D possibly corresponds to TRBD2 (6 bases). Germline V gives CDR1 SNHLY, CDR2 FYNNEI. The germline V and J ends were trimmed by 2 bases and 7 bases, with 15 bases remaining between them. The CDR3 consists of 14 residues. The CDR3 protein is CASSEIGRRSEQYF. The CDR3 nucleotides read TGTGCCAGCAGTGAAATCGGGAGAAGGAGTGAGCAGTACTTC.

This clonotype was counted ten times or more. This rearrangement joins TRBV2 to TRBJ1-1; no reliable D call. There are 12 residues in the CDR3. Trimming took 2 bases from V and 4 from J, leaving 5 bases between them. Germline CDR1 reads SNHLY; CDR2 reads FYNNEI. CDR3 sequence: CASSERGTEAFF. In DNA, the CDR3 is TGTGCCAGCAGTGAACGGGGCACTGAAGCTTTCTTT. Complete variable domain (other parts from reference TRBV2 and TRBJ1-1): EPEVTQTPSHQVTQMGQEVILRCVPISNHLYFYWYRQILGQKVEFLVSFYNNEISEKSEIFDDQFSVERPDGSNFTLKIRSTKLEDSAMYFCASSERGTEAFFGQGTRLTVV.

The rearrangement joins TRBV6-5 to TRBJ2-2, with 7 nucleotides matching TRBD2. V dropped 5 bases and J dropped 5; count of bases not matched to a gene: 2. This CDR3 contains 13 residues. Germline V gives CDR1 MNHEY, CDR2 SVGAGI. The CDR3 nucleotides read TGTGCCAGCAGTAACGGGGGGACCGGGGAGCTGTTTTTT. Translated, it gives CASSNGGTGELFF.

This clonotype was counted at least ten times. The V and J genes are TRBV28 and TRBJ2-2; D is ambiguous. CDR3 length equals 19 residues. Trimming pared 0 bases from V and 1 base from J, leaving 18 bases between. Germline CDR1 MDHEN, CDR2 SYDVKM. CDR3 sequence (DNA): TGTGCCAGCAGTTTATGGTTGGTAGGGCCGCCCTTGAACACCGGGGAGCTGTTTTTT. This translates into CASSLWLVGPPLNTGELFF. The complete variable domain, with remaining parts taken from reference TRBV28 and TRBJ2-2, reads DVKVTQSSRYLVKRTGEKVFLECVQDMDHENMFWYRQDPGLGLRLIYFSYDVKMKEKGDIPEGYSVSREKKERFSLILESASTNQTSMYLCASSLWLVGPPLNTGELFFGEGSRLTVL.

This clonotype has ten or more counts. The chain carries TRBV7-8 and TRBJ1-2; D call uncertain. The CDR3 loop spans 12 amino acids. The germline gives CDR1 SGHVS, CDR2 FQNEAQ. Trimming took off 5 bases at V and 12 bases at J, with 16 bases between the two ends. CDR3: CASSPVADKNTF. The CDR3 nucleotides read TGTGCCAGCAGCCCAGTGGCAGACAAAAACACCTTC.

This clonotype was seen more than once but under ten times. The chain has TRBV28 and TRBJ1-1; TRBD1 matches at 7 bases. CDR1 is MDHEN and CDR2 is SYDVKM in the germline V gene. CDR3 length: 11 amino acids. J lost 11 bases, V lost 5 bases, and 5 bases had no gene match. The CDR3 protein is CASSTGVVAFF. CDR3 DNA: TGTGCCAGCAGTACAGGGGTCGTGGCTTTCTTT.

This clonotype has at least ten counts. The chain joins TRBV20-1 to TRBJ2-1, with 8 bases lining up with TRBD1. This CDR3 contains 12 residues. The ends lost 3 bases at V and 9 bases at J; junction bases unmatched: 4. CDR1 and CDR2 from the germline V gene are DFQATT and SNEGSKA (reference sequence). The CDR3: CSASDRGGEQFF. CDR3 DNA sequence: TGCAGTGCTAGCGACAGGGGAGGTGAGCAGTTCTTC.

Written as DNA, the CDR3 is TGTGCCTGGAGTGTGCAGTCGGGCAGCTTCCCCTACAATGAGCAGTTCTTC. The encoded protein is CAWSVQSGSFPYNEQFF. The chain joins TRBV30 to TRBJ2-1; D is unclear. The CDR3 is made up of 17 amino acids. The germline gives CDR1 GTSNPN, CDR2 SVGIG (reference sequence). The V and J ends lost 0 bases and 2 bases respectively, with 17 bases between them.

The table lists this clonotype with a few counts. The CDR3 nucleotides read TGTGCCAGCAGCCAAGAGGCGGGAGGCCCTCTCGAGCAGTACTTC. Protein: CASSQEAGGPLEQYF. This chain joins TRBV4-2 and TRBJ2-7; 8 bases map to TRBD2. The V segment lost 0 bases and the J segment 6 bases; nucleotides outside the gene matches: 7. The CDR3 length is 15 residues. From germline, CDR1 is LGHNA and CDR2 YNFKEQ.

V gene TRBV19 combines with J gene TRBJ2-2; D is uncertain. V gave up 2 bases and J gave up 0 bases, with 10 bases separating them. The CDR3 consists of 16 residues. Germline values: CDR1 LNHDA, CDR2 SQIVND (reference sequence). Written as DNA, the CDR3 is TGTGCCAGTAGTATAAATACAGTCGCGAACACCGGGGAGCTGTTTTTT. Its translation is CASSINTVANTGELFF.

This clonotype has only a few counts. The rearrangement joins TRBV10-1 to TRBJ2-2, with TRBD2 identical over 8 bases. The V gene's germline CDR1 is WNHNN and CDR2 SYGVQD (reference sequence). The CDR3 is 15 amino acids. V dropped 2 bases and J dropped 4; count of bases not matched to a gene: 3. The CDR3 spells CASSEGTRFTGELFF. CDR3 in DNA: TGCGCCAGCAGTGAGGGGACTAGGTTCACCGGGGAGCTGTTTTTT.

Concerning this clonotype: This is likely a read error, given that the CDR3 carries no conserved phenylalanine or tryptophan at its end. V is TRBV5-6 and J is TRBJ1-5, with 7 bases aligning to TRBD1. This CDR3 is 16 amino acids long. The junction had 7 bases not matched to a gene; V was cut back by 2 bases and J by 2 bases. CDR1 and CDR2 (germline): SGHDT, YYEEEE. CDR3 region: CASSFRGTGRNQPQHL. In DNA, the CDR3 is TGTGCCAGCAGCTTCAGGGGGACTGGACGCAATCAGCCCCAGCATCTT.

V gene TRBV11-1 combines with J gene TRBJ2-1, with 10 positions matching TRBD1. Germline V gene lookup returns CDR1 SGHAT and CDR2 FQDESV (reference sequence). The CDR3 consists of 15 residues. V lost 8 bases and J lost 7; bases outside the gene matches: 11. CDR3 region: CASRPGTGDWNEQFF. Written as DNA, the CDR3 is TGTGCCAGCCGCCCCGGGACAGGGGACTGGAATGAGCAGTTCTTC.

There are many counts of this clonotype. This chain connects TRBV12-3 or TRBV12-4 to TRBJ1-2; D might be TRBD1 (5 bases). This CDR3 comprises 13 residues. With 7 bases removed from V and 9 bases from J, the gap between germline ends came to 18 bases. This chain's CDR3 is CASNPAGRDSYTF. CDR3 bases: TGTGCCAGCAATCCAGCAGGGAGGGATAGCTACACCTTC.

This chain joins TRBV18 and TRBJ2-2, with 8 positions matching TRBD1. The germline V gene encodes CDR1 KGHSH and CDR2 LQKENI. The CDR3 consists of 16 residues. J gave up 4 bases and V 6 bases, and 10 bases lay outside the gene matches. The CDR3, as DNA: TGTGCCAGCTCTCGTACCGGGACAGGTTCCACCGGGGAGCTGTTTTTT. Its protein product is CASSRTGTGSTGELFF.

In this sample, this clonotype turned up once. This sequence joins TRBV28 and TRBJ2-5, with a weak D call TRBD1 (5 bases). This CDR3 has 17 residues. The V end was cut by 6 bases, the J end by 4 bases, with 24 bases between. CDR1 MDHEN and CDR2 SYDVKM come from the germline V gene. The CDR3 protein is CASRGSGISGVRETQYF. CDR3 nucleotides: TGTGCCAGCAGGGGGTCAGGGATATCGGGTGTTCGAGAGACCCAGTACTTC.

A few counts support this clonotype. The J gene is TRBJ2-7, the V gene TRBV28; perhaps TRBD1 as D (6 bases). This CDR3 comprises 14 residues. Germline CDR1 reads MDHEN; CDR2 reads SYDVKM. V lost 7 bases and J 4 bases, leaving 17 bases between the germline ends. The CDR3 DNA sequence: TGTGCCAGCACCCCAGGGGAGTCATTTTACGAGCAGTACTTC. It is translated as CASTPGESFYEQYF.

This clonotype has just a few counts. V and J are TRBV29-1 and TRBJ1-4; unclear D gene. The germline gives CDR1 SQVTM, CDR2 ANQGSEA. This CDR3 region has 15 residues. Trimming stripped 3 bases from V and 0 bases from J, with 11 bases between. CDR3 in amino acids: CSVERYETTNEKLFF. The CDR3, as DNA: TGCAGCGTTGAGCGCTACGAGACAACTAATGAAAAACTGTTTTTT.

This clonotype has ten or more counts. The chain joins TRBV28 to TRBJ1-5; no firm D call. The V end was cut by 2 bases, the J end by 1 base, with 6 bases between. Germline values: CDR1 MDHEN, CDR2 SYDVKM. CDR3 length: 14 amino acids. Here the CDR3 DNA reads TGTGCCAGCAGTTTAAAGGCAAGCAATCAGCCCCAGCATTTT. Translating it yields CASSLKASNQPQHF. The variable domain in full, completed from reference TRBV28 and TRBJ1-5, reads DVKVTQSSRYLVKRTGEKVFLECVQDMDHENMFWYRQDPGLGLRLIYFSYDVKMKEKGDIPEGYSVSREKKERFSLILESASTNQTSMYLCASSLKASNQPQHFGDGTRLSIL.

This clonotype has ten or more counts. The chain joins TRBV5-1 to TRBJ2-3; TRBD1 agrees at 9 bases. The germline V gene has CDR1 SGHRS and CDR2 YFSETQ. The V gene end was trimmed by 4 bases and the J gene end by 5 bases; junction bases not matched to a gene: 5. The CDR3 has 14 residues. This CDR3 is CASSGGQGVDTQYF. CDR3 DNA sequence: TGCGCCAGCAGCGGGGGACAGGGAGTAGATACGCAGTATTTT.

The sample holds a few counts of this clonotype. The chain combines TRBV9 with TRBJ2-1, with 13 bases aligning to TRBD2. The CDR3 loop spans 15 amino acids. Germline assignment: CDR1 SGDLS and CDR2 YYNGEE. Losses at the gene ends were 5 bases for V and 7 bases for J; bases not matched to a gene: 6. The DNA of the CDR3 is TGTGCCAGCAGTACGGGACTAGCGGGAATAAATGAGCAGTTCTTC. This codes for CASSTGLAGINEQFF.

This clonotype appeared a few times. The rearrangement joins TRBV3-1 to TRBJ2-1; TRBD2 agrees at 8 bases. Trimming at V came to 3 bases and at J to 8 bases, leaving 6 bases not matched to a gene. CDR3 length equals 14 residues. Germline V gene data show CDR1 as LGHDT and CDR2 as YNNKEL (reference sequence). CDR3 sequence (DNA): TGTGCCAGCAGCCATAGTGGGCGGGGGGATGAGCAGTTCTTC. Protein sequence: CASSHSGRGDEQFF.

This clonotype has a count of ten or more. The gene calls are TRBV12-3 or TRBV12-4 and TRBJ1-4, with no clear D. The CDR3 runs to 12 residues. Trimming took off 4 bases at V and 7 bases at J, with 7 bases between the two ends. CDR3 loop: CASSYQIEKLFF. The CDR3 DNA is TGTGCCAGCAGTTACCAAATTGAAAAACTGTTTTTT.

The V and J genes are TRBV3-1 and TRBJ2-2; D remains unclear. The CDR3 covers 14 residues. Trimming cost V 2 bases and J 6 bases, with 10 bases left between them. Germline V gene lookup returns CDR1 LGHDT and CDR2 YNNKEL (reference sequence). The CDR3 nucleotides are TGTGCCAGCAGCCAAAACGTCGGCGCCGGGGAGCTGTTTTTT. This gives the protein CASSQNVGAGELFF.

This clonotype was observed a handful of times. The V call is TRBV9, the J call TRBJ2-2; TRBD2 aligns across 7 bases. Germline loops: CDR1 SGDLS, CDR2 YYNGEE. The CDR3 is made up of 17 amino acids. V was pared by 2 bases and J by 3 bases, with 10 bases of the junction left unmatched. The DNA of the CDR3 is TGTGCCAGCAGCGTGCGCCGCGGGAGAGGGGACACCGGGGAGCTGTTTTTT. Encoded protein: CASSVRRGRGDTGELFF.

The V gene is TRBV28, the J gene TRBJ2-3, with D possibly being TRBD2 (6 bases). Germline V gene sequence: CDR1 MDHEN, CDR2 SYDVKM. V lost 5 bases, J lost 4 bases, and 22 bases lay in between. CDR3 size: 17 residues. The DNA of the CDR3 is TGTGCCAGCAGTCGCCTAGCGTCTAGGGCGGGCGCAGATACGCAGTATTTT. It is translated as CASSRLASRAGADTQYF.